The rows below give T cell receptor beta chains drawn from one sample of a study of beta chain features in type 1 diabetes. Sequenced by immunoSEQ multiplex PCR; TCRdb stores in-frame clones only, minus some. Altogether more than 85,000 clones are present, 30% to 40% being singletons, with the ten largest covering 0.065%. Sequencing used stem cell memory CD4+ T cells from blood. The receptors originated from a woman aged 18-29 years in good health. Both conserved end residues are part of each CDR3. The D gene is left open where the match is weak. Rows give clone size only sometimes, using once, few, many, or a class for an expanded clone.

>TRBV28|TRBJ2-6|.|.
CASSLSFRGTGANVLTF
TGTGCCAGCAGTCTCTCTTTCAGGGGTACTGGGGCCAACGTCCTGACTTTC
>TRBV4-3|TRBJ2-1|TRBD2|.
CASSQEGFTSGGAYEQFF
TGCGCCAGCAGCCAAGAGGGATTTACTAGCGGAGGGGCCTATGAGCAGTTCTTC
>TRBV18|TRBJ2-7|TRBD2|.
CASSPTSWRGILYEQYF
TGTGCCAGCTCACCGACGTCTTGGCGGGGGATTCTCTACGAGCAGTACTTC
>TRBV29-1|TRBJ1-2|.|few
CSVERRQGTTNYGYTF
TGCAGCGTTGAAAGGCGCCAGGGGACTACTAACTATGGCTACACCTTC
>TRBV28|TRBJ2-7|TRBD1|few
CASSTTGGETYEQYF
TGTGCCAGCAGTACCACAGGGGGTGAAACCTACGAGCAGTACTTC
>TRBV29-1|TRBJ1-2|TRBD1|few
CSVAGQGGYGYTF
TGCAGCGTCGCGGGCCAGGGGGGCTATGGCTACACCTTC
>TRBV10-3|TRBJ1-4|.|few
CAIGRGGEELFF
TGTGCCATAGGCCGGGGGGGCGAAGAACTGTTTTTT
>TRBV18|TRBJ2-1|.|.
CASSPLGRGEQFF
TGTGCCAGCTCACCACTGGGGCGGGGTGAGCAGTTCTTC
>TRBV9|TRBJ2-7|TRBD1|.
CASSTTQTGEKQYF
TGTGCCAGCAGCACGACCCAGACAGGGGAAAAGCAGTACTTC
>TRBV19|TRBJ1-2|TRBD1|once
CASSGQVFNYGYTF
TGTGCCAGTAGTGGACAGGTCTTTAACTATGGCTACACCTTC
>TRBV4-2|TRBJ2-5|TRBD2|.
CASSQPRGAGEETQYF
TGTGCCAGCAGCCAGCCCCGGGGAGCGGGAGAAGAGACCCAGTACTTC
>TRBV5-1|TRBJ2-5|TRBD1|few
CASNSRGLDRETQYF
TGCGCCAGCAACAGCAGGGGGTTGGATAGGGAGACCCAGTACTTC
>TRBV28|TRBJ2-3|TRBD1|.
CASSSGGQGGDTQYF
TGTGCCAGCAGTTCAGGAGGACAGGGGGGAGATACGCAGTATTTT